This T cell receptor beta chain is from a study of blood T cell repertoires in COVID-19. The overall study: COVID-19 samples from acute and convalescent phases originated in the United States, Italy and Spain. The cDNA or gDNA used as material had been derived from T cells, B-cell-depleted T cells, or PBMCs.

The CDR3 is 12 residues long. Between the trimmed V and J ends, which lost 7 bases and 9 bases, there was a span of 13 bases. Germline-derived CDR1 and CDR2 are LNHDA and SQIVND (reference sequence). Authors' methods: Cell counts per sample came from amplifying reference gene primers. Clones were read by immunoSEQ multiplex PCR, and TCRdb kept only the in-frame ones, dropping some. That table gives V, J and clone size, and the DNA gave D and trimming. In the table there are about 64,000 clones, approximately 84% of which are singletons. This clone was found a few times. The chain links TRBV19 to TRBJ1-5; weak D call: TRBD1 (6 bases). The sequence derives from a man in his forties or fifties with active COVID-19. The sequenced sample consisted of peripheral blood. The CDR3 is CASITGPGPQHF. CDR3 in DNA: TGTGCCAGTATAACAGGGCCGGGGCCCCAGCATTTT.